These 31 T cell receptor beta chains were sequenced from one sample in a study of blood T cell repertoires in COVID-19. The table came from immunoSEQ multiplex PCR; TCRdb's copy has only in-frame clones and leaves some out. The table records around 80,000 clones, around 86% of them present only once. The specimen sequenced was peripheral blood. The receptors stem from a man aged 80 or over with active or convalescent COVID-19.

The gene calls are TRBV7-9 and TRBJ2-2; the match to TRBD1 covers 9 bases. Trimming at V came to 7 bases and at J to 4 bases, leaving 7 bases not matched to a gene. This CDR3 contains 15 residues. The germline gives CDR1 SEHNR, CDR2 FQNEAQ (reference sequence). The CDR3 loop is CASIGGTGSTGELFF. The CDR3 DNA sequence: TGTGCCAGCATTGGGGGGACAGGGAGCACCGGGGAGCTGTTTTTT.

The CDR3 bases are TGCGCCAGCAGCGAGACTACAGGGGTCAGCACAGATACGCAGTATTTT. Amino acids: CASSETTGVSTDTQYF. The chain is built from TRBV10-1 and TRBJ2-3, with 7 bases fitting TRBD1. Losses at the gene ends were 6 bases for V and 0 bases for J; bases not matched to a gene: 9. Looked up from germline, CDR1 is WNHNN and CDR2 is SYGVQD (reference sequence). The CDR3 sequence is 16 residues long.

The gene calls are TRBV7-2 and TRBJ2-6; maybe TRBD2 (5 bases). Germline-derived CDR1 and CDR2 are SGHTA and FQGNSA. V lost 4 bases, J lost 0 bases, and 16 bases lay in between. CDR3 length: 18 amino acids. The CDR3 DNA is TGTGCCAGCAGCTCCGGAAGGGAGCCTTTCTCTGGGGCCAACGTCCTGACTTTC. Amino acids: CASSSGREPFSGANVLTF.

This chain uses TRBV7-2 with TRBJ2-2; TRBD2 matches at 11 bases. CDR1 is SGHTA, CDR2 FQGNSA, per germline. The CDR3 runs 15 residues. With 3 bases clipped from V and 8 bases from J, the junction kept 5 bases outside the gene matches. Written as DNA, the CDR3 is TGTGCCAGCAGCTTGGGAACTAGCGGGAGAGGGGAGCTGTTTTTT. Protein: CASSLGTSGRGELFF.

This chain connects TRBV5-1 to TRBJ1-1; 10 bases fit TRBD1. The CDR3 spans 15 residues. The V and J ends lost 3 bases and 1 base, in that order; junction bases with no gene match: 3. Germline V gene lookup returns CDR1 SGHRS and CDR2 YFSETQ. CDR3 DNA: TGCGCCAGCAGCTCGAGGACAGGGGGGAACACTGAAGCTTTCTTT. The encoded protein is CASSSRTGGNTEAFF. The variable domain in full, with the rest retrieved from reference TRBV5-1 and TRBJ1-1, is KAGVTQTPRYLIKTRGQQVTLSCSPISGHRSVSWYQQTPGQGLQFLFEYFSETQRNKGNFPGRFSGRQFSNSRSEMNVSTLELGDSALYLCASSSRTGGNTEAFFGQGTRLTVV.

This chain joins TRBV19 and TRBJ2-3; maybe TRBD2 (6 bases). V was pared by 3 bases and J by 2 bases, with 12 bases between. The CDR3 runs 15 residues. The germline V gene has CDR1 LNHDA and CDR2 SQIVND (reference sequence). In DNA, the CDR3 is TGTGCCAGTAGTATTCAGCGGGCCCCCACAGATACGCAGTATTTT. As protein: CASSIQRAPTDTQYF.

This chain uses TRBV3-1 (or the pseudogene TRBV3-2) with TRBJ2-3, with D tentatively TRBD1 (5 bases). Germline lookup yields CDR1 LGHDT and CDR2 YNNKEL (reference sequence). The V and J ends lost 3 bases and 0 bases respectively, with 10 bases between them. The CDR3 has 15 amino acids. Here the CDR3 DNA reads TGTGCCAGCAGCCATACGCCAGGGAGCACAGATACGCAGTATTTT. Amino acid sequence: CASSHTPGSTDTQYF.

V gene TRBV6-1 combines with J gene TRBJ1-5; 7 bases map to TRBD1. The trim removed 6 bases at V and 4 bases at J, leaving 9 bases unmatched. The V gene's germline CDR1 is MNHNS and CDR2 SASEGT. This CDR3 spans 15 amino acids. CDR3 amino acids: CASSHVDRENQPQHF. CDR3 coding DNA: TGTGCCAGCAGCCACGTAGACAGGGAAAATCAGCCCCAGCATTTT.

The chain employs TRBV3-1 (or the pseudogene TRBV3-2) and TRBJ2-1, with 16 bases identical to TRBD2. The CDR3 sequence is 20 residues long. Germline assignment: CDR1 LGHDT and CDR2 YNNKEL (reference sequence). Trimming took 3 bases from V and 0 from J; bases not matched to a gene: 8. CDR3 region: CASSHSPGLAGGVSYNEQFF. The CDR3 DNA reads TGTGCCAGCAGCCACTCACCGGGACTAGCGGGGGGGGTCTCCTACAATGAGCAGTTCTTC.

In DNA form, the CDR3 reads TGTGCCAGCAGCCCGCCGGAGTACCGCTACACCTTC. As protein: CASSPPEYRYTF. The chain uses TRBV28 and TRBJ1-2, with D unresolved. The CDR3 has 12 amino acids. Trimming cost V 6 bases and J 9 bases, with 14 bases left between them. Germline V lookup: CDR1 MDHEN, CDR2 SYDVKM.

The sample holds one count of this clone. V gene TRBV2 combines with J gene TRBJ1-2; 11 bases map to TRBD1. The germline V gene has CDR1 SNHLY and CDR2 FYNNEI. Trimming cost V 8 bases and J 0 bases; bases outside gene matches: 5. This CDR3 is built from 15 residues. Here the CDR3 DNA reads TGTGCCAGCCGGCGGGGACAGGGGGCTAACTATGGCTACACCTTC. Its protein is CASRRGQGANYGYTF.

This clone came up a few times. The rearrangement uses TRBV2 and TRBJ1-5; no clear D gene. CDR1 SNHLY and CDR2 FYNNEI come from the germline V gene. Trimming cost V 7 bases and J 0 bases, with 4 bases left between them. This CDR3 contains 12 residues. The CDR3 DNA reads TGTGCCAGCACGGGTAGCAATCAGCCCCAGCATTTT. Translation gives CASTGSNQPQHF.

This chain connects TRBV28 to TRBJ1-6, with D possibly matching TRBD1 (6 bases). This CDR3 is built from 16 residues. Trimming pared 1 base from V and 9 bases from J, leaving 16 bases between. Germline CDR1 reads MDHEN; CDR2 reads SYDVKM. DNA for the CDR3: TGTGCCAGCAGTTTATCCCCGGCGGGGGCCAGTTCACCCCTCCACTTT. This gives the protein CASSLSPAGASSPLHF.

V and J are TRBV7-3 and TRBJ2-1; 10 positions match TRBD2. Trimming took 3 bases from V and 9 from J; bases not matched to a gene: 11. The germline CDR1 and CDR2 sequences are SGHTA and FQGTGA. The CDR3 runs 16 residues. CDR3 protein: CASSFSGRASFTEQFF. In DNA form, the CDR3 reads TGTGCCAGCAGCTTCAGCGGGAGGGCTTCCTTCACTGAGCAGTTCTTC.

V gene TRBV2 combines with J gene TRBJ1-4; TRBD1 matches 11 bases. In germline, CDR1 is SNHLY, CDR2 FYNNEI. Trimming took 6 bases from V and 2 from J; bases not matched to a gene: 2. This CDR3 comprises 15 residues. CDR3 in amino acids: CASRGDRGTNEKLFF. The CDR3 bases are TGTGCCAGCAGGGGGGACAGGGGGACTAATGAAAAACTGTTTTTT. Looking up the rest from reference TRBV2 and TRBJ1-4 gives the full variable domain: EPEVTQTPSHQVTQMGQEVILRCVPISNHLYFYWYRQILGQKVEFLVSFYNNEISEKSEIFDDQFSVERPDGSNFTLKIRSTKLEDSAMYFCASRGDRGTNEKLFFGSGTQLSVL.

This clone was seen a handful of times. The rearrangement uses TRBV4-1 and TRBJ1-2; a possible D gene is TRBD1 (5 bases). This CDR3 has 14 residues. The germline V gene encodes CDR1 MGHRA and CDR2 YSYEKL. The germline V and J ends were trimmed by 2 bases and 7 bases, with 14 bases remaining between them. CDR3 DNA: TGCGCCAGCAGCCAATCGGGACTTATGGGTGGCTACACCTTC. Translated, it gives CASSQSGLMGGYTF.

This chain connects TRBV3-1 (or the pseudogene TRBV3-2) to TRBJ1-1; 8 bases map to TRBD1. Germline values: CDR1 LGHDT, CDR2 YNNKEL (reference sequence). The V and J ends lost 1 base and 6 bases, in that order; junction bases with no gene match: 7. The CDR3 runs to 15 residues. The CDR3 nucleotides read TGTGCCAGCAGCCAAGTACCGGACAGGGTTCCTGAAGCTTTCTTT. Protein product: CASSQVPDRVPEAFF.

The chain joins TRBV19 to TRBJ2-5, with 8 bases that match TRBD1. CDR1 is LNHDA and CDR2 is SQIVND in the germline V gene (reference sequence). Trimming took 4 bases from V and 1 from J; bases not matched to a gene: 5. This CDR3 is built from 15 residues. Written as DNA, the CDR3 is TGTGCCAGTAGTAAATCCAGGGGGCCCCAAGAGACCCAGTACTTC. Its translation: CASSKSRGPQETQYF.

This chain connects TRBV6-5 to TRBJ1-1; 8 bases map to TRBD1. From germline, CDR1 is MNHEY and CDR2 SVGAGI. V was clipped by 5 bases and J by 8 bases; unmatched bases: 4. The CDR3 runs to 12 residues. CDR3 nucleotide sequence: TGTGCCAGCAGTACATGGACAGGGGAAGCTTTCTTT. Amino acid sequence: CASSTWTGEAFF.

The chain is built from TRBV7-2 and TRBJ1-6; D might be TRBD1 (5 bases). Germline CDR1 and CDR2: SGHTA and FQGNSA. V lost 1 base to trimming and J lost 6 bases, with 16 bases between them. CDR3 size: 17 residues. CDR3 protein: CASSLVVSAQGNSPLHF. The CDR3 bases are TGTGCCAGCAGCTTAGTAGTCTCGGCGCAGGGTAATTCACCCCTCCACTTT.

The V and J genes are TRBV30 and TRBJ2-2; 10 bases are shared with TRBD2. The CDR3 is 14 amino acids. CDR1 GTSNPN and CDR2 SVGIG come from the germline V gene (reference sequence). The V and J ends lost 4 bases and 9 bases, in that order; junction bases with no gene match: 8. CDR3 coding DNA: TGTGCCTGGAAGGGAGCGGGAGGGCCCCGGGAGCTGTTTTTT. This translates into CAWKGAGGPRELFF.

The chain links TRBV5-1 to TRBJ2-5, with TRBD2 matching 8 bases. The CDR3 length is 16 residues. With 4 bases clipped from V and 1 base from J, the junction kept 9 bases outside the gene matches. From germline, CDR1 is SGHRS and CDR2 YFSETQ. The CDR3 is CASSPDGGAGQETQYF. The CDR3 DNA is TGCGCCAGCAGCCCGGACGGGGGGGCGGGCCAAGAGACCCAGTACTTC.

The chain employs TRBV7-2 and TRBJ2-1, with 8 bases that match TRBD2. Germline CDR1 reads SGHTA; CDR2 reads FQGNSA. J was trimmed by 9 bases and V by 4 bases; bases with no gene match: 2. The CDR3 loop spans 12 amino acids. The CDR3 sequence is CASSWRGAEQFF. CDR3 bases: TGTGCCAGCAGCTGGCGGGGGGCTGAGCAGTTCTTC.

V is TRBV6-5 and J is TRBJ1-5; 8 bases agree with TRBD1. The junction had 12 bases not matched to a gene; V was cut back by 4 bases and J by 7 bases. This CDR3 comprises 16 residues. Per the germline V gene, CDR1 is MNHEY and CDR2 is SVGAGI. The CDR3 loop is CASSSLTGGGGQPQHF. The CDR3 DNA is TGTGCCAGCAGTTCCCTCACAGGGGGTGGCGGCCAGCCCCAGCATTTT.

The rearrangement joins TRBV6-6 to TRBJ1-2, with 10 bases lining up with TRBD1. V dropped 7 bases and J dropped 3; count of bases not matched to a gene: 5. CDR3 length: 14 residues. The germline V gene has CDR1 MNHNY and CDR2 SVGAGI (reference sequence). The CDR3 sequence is CASISTGGDYGYTF. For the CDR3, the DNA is TGTGCCAGCATCTCGACAGGGGGCGACTATGGCTACACCTTC.

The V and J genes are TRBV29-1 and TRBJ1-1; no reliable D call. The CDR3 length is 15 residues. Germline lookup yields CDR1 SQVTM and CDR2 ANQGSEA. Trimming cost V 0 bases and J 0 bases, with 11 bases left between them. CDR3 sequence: CSVEDPRGMNTEAFF. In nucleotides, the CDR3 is TGCAGCGTTGAAGACCCAAGAGGGATGAACACTGAAGCTTTCTTT.

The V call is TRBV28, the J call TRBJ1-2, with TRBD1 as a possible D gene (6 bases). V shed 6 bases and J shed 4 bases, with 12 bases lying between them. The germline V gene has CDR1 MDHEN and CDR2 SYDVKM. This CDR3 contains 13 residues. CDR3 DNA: TGTGCCAGCAGCGGGCAGGGGAGCTATGGCTACACCTTC. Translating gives CASSGQGSYGYTF.

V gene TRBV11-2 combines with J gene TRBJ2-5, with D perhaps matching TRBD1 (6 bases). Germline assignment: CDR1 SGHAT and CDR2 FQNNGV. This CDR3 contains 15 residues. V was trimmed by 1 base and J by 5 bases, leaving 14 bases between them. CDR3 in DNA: TGTGCCAGCAGCTTAGGGCAGGGGTTCGGGGAGACCCAGTACTTC. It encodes CASSLGQGFGETQYF.

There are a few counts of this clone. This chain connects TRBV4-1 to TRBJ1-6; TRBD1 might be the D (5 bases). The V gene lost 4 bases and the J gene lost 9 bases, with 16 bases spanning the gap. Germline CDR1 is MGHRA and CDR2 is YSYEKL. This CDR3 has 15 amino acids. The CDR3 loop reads CASSPTSPQGSPLHF. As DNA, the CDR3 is TGCGCCAGCAGCCCGACTTCCCCTCAGGGTTCACCCCTCCACTTT.

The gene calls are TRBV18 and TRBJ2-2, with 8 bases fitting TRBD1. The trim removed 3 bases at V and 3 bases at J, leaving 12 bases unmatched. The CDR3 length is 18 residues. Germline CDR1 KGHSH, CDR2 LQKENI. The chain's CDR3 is CASSPFRRQGADTGELFF. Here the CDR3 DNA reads TGTGCCAGCTCACCCTTCAGACGTCAGGGGGCGGACACCGGGGAGCTGTTTTTT.

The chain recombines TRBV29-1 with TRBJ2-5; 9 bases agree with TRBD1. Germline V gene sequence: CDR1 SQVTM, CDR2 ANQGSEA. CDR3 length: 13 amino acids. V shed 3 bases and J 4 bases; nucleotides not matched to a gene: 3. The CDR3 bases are TGCAGCGTTGAGAGGACAGGGGTAGAGACCCAGTACTTC. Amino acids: CSVERTGVETQYF.